This T cell receptor beta chain was captured in a study of a mutant IDH1 vaccine in newly diagnosed glioma. The wider study: The start of vaccination came 4-6 weeks after radiotherapy alone, or with temozolomide cycles.

For this clone: Its matching antigen is unknown.

The assay was immunoSEQ multiplex PCR, and TCRdb's table has in-frame clones only and misses some. The sample lists some 120,000 clones, 80% occurring once. The CDR3 runs to 17 residues. Germline V CDR1 and CDR2: LNHDA, SQIVND (reference sequence). V was shortened by 2 bases and J by 1 base, with 15 bases between the two germline ends. Time point denoted: week 11, during vaccination. A 20-mer mutant IDH1 peptide at 300 ug was injected subcutaneously with topical imiquimod. There were new WHO grade 3 or 4 astrocytomas in the donors, and these were IDH1-mutant and ATRX-lost. The receptor was isolated from a man aged 35-49 years with glioma. The genes are TRBV19 and TRBJ1-5; D not resolved. This specimen was PBMCs, taken from a glioma patient whose treatment included an IDH1 peptide vaccine. The CDR3 protein is CASSILLGRTSNQPQHF. In nucleotides, the CDR3 is TGTGCCAGTAGTATACTCCTCGGGAGGACGAGCAATCAGCCCCAGCATTTT. Full variable domain (rest looked up from reference TRBV19 and TRBJ1-5): DGGITQSPKYLFRKEGQNVTLSCEQNLNHDAMYWYRQDPGQGLRLIYYSQIVNDFQKGDIAEGYSVSREKKESFPLTVTSAQKNPTAFYLCASSILLGRTSNQPQHFGDGTRLSIL.